These 24 T cell receptor beta chains share one sample of origin, sequenced in a study of T cell repertoires in cytomegalovirus infection. TCRdb fed the reads into MiXCR, producing one record per CDR3 protein. The table shows approximately 500,000 distinct CDR3 sequences, with 11% occurring only once. The sequencing input was PBMCs. The receptors stem from a human donor in good health (CMV status not recorded). Some clones in this sample may be carry-over from other donors' samples.

The V and J genes are TRBV28 and TRBJ2-1; D might be TRBD1 or TRBD2, each matching 7 bases. The CDR3 has 15 residues. Deletions cut 6 bases from V and 6 bases from J, with 18 bases between. The V gene's germline CDR1 is MDHEN and CDR2 SYDVKM. CDR3 bases: TGTGCCAGCAGCCCCCGACAGGGAGGGGGCAATGAGCAGTTCTTC. Its translation: CASSPRQGGGNEQFF.

The rearrangement links TRBV7-2 to TRBJ2-3; D could derive from TRBD1 or TRBD2 (5 bases each). The CDR3 is 14 amino acids. The ends were cut back, 0 bases at V and 7 bases at J, with 11 bases in the middle. The germline V gene encodes CDR1 SGHTA and CDR2 FQGNSA. This CDR3 reads CASSLAGVGNTQYF. CDR3 sequence (DNA): TGTGCCAGCAGCTTAGCGGGGGTCGGAAATACGCAGTATTTT.

The rearrangement joins TRBV7-9 to TRBJ1-4, with unresolved D. Germline values: CDR1 SEHNR, CDR2 FQNEAQ (reference sequence). Trimming cost V 4 bases and J 5 bases, with 20 bases left between them. This CDR3 is built from 17 residues. Written as DNA, the CDR3 is TGTGCCAGCAGCTCGCGAGGCTGGGAAAGTCAAAATGAAAAACTGTTTTTT. Translation gives CASSSRGWESQNEKLFF.

This clonotype showed up many times. This chain connects TRBV15 to TRBJ1-2; no definite D call. Per the germline V gene, CDR1 is LNHNV and CDR2 is YYDKDF (reference sequence). The CDR3 contains 12 residues. Between the trimmed V and J ends, which lost 6 bases and 1 base, there was a span of 6 bases. For the CDR3, the DNA is TGTGCCACCAGGAAGGGTAACTATGGCTACACCTTC. It codes for CATRKGNYGYTF.

This clonotype was seen ten or more times. This chain connects TRBV11-2 to TRBJ2-1; 7 bases agree with TRBD2. Trimming at V came to 7 bases and at J to 3 bases, leaving 12 bases not matched to a gene. This CDR3 contains 16 residues. Germline V gene sequence: CDR1 SGHAT, CDR2 FQNNGV. The CDR3 sequence: CASTPLRAGNYNEQFF. The CDR3 DNA reads TGTGCCAGCACCCCCCTCAGAGCGGGGAACTACAATGAGCAGTTCTTC.

This sequence joins TRBV4-2 and TRBJ1-3, with 8 nucleotides matching TRBD1. With V trimmed by 4 bases and J by 7 bases, 6 bases remained unmatched. CDR1 LGHNA and CDR2 YNFKEQ come from the germline V gene. This CDR3 has 14 amino acids. The CDR3, as DNA: TGTGCCAGCAGCCTTTCGGACAGGGAGAACACCATATATTTT. This translates into CASSLSDRENTIYF.

This clonotype occurred many times. The chain carries TRBV6-2 or TRBV6-3 and TRBJ2-1; possibly TRBD2 for D (6 bases). Germline V lookup: CDR1 MNHEY, CDR2 SVGEGT. The CDR3 runs to 12 residues. V was cut by 8 bases and J by 7 bases, with 12 bases left in between. The CDR3 protein is CASGPGENEQFF. In DNA, the CDR3 is TGTGCCAGCGGGCCGGGAGAAAATGAGCAGTTCTTC.

This chain links TRBV30 with TRBJ2-1, with a possible D match to TRBD2 (6 bases). Trimming took 4 bases from V and 6 from J, leaving 13 bases between them. This CDR3 region has 13 residues. Germline assignment: CDR1 GTSNPN and CDR2 SVGIG (reference sequence). This CDR3 is CAWITWRGNEQFF. The CDR3, as DNA: TGTGCCTGGATCACCTGGAGGGGCAATGAGCAGTTCTTC.

As concerns this clonotype: A much larger clone differs from this one at a single base, so this may be a read error. The rearrangement uses TRBV28 and TRBJ1-1; 8 bases line up with TRBD1. V was pared by 2 bases and J by 6 bases, with 8 bases of the junction left unmatched. The CDR3 runs 15 residues. Looked up from germline, CDR1 is MDHEN and CDR2 is SYDVKM. Here the CDR3 reads CASSLAQGAHAEAFF. The DNA of the CDR3 is TGTGCCAGCAGTTTAGCCCAGGGGGCGCACGCTGAAGCTTTCTTT.

This chain connects TRBV4-1 to TRBJ1-5; 8 positions match TRBD1. The CDR3 sequence is 16 residues long. Trimming took 3 bases from V and 4 from J; bases not matched to a gene: 8. CDR1 and CDR2 (germline): MGHRA, YSYEKL. CDR3 nucleotide sequence: TGCGCCAGCAGCCAGAAACAGGGGGAATTAAATCAGCCCCAGCATTTT. This gives the protein CASSQKQGELNQPQHF.

This clonotype was recorded at least ten times. This chain uses TRBV6-1 with TRBJ1-5; a possible D gene is TRBD1 (5 bases). The germline V gene has CDR1 MNHNS and CDR2 SASEGT. The CDR3 is made up of 15 amino acids. With 1 base removed from V and 5 bases from J, the gap between germline ends came to 12 bases. CDR3 in amino acids: CASSEGGGGYQPQHF. The CDR3 bases are TGTGCCAGCAGTGAAGGGGGGGGGGGATATCAGCCCCAGCATTTT.

The V and J genes are TRBV10-3 and TRBJ2-7; D perhaps matches TRBD1 (7 bases). The CDR3 is 13 amino acids. The germline gives CDR1 ENHRY, CDR2 SYGVKD. With 10 bases removed from V and 5 bases from J, the gap between germline ends came to 18 bases. CDR3 amino acids: CATGEGGGDEQYF. DNA for the CDR3: TGTGCCACCGGTGAAGGAGGGGGCGACGAGCAGTACTTC.

The table lists this clonotype with many counts. The V call is TRBV7-9, the J call TRBJ1-5; D ambiguous. Germline CDR1 SEHNR, CDR2 FQNEAQ (reference sequence). Deletions cut 1 base from V and 3 bases from J, with 10 bases between. The CDR3 sequence is 15 residues long. The CDR3 loop is CASSLEGTDNQPQHF. The DNA of the CDR3 is TGTGCCAGCAGCTTAGAAGGTACAGACAATCAGCCCCAGCATTTT.

This clonotype was detected only a few times. The gene calls are TRBV12-3 or TRBV12-4 and TRBJ2-2; possibly TRBD1 for D (6 bases). This CDR3 is built from 16 residues. With 1 base removed from V and 7 bases from J, the gap between germline ends came to 16 bases. CDR3 amino acids: CASSLGEFRGGGELFF. The CDR3 region has the DNA TGTGCCAGCAGTTTAGGGGAGTTCAGGGGCGGCGGGGAGCTGTTTTTT.

This clonotype has only a few counts. This chain joins TRBV12-3 or TRBV12-4 and TRBJ2-1; 7 nucleotides agree with TRBD2. The CDR3 covers 13 residues. J was trimmed by 7 bases and V by 5 bases; bases with no gene match: 5. CDR3 region: CASSAGESNEQFF. DNA of the CDR3: TGTGCCAGCAGTGCGGGAGAATCAAATGAGCAGTTCTTC.

In this sample, this clonotype turned up many times. V gene TRBV5-4 combines with J gene TRBJ2-1, with D maybe TRBD2 (5 bases). V lost 4 bases and J 6 bases, leaving 11 bases between the germline ends. Per germline, CDR1 SGHNT and CDR2 YYREEE (reference sequence). The CDR3 has 13 amino acids. The CDR3 sequence is CASSPGSVNEQFF. The CDR3 nucleotides are TGTGCCAGCAGCCCGGGGAGTGTCAATGAGCAGTTCTTC.

This clonotype has at least ten counts. The chain combines TRBV12-3 or TRBV12-4 with TRBJ1-2; 7 bases map to TRBD1. The V and J ends lost 8 bases and 7 bases, in that order; junction bases with no gene match: 10. The CDR3 is 13 amino acids. The CDR3 DNA reads as TGTGCCAGCCGCACAGGGGTTTCCCTTGGCTACACCTTC. As protein: CASRTGVSLGYTF.

This clonotype showed up many times. The genes are TRBV20-1 and TRBJ2-3; D unresolved. The CDR3 extends over 15 amino acids. CDR1 is DFQATT, CDR2 SNEGSKA, per germline (reference sequence). V dropped 1 base and J dropped 3 bases, with 14 bases sitting between them. DNA of the CDR3: TGCAGTGCTAGAGGCCTCCGAGGTGTAACAGATACGCAGTATTTT. Translation gives CSARGLRGVTDTQYF.

Ten or more counts support this clonotype. The CDR3 is CASSPASGNYNEQFF. CDR3 in DNA: TGTGCCAGCTCACCTGCTAGCGGTAACTACAATGAGCAGTTCTTC. V and J are TRBV18 and TRBJ2-1; 7 bases match TRBD2. Germline CDR1 reads KGHSH; CDR2 reads LQKENI. This CDR3 spans 15 amino acids. V lost 3 bases to trimming and J lost 3 bases; unmatched junction nucleotides: 5.

This chain joins TRBV27 and TRBJ2-7, with D maybe TRBD2 (5 bases). Germline V gene sequence: CDR1 MNHEY, CDR2 SMNVEV (reference sequence). The CDR3 loop spans 14 amino acids. V lost 7 bases, J lost 0 bases, and 13 bases lay in between. CDR3 sequence reads: CASKIRGSSYEQYF. As DNA, the CDR3 is TGTGCCAGCAAGATTCGGGGATCCTCCTACGAGCAGTACTTC.

The rearrangement links TRBV6-6 to TRBJ1-3; D is undetermined. The CDR3 runs to 15 residues. V lost 7 bases, J lost 4 bases, and 17 bases lay in between. Germline V lookup: CDR1 MNHNY, CDR2 SVGAGI (reference sequence). This CDR3 is CASTVKTGGGNTIYF. CDR3 DNA: TGTGCCAGCACAGTCAAAACGGGTGGCGGAAACACCATATATTTT.

This clonotype was detected ten times or more. The V gene is TRBV28, the J gene TRBJ1-5, with D possibly being TRBD1 (6 bases). The germline CDR1 and CDR2 sequences are MDHEN and SYDVKM. V was trimmed by 5 bases and J by 2 bases, leaving 19 bases between them. This CDR3 region has 17 residues. CDR3 in amino acids: CASSPYTGIGRNQPQHF. The CDR3 nucleotides are TGTGCCAGCAGTCCGTACACAGGGATAGGGCGCAATCAGCCCCAGCATTTT. The full variable domain, rest sourced from reference TRBV28 and TRBJ1-5, is DVKVTQSSRYLVKRTGEKVFLECVQDMDHENMFWYRQDPGLGLRLIYFSYDVKMKEKGDIPEGYSVSREKKERFSLILESASTNQTSMYLCASSPYTGIGRNQPQHFGDGTRLSIL.

The chain is built from TRBV12-3 or TRBV12-4 and TRBJ1-1, with 7 positions matching TRBD1. Trimming took 10 bases from V and 1 from J; bases not matched to a gene: 6. The CDR3 has 13 residues. CDR3 protein: CAIRRDRNTEAFF. The CDR3 nucleotides are TGTGCCATCCGTCGGGACAGGAACACTGAAGCTTTCTTT.

Concerning this clonotype: One base away lies a much larger clone, so this may be a sequencing read error. This CDR3 is CATVLANTGELLF. DNA of the CDR3: TGTGCCACGGTCCTCGCGAACACCGGGGAGCTGCTTTTT. The chain employs TRBV2 and TRBJ2-2, with a weak D call TRBD2 (5 bases). The CDR3 loop spans 13 amino acids. CDR1 is SNHLY and CDR2 is FYNNEI in the germline V gene. The full variable domain, its missing parts supplied by reference TRBV2 and TRBJ2-2, is EPEVTQTPSHQVTQMGQEVILRCVPISNHLYFYWYRQILGQKVEFLVSFYNNEISEKSEIFDDQFSVERPDGSNFTLKIRSTKLEDSAMYFCATVLANTGELLFGEGSRLTVL.